A single sample is the source of the 28 T cell receptor beta chains below, sequenced in a study of low-dose radiotherapy and immunotherapy resistance in tumors. TRAV- and TRBV-specific primers were used for first-strand cDNA, which covered alpha and beta chains. Amplification of TCRs used a constant-region primer and V-primer adapter for roughly 20 PCR cycles. TCRdb re-called the reads through MiXCR, storing one row per CDR3 protein. The sample holds around 68,000 distinct CDR3 sequences, 26% seen once. Time point reported: before trial treatment. Sequenced material: PBMCs, taken before treatment. The receptors were gathered from a male donor with rectosigmoid adenocarcinoma.

This clonotype was picked up many times. V gene TRBV27 combines with J gene TRBJ2-1; TRBD2 matches 7 bases. The CDR3 totals 15 residues. Germline CDR1 is MNHEY and CDR2 is SMNVEV (reference sequence). Losses at the gene ends were 7 bases for V and 8 bases for J; bases not matched to a gene: 14. The CDR3 is CASMGAAGGGYEQFF. The CDR3 nucleotides are TGTGCCAGCATGGGCGCGGCGGGCGGGGGTTATGAGCAGTTCTTC.

Notes on this clonotype: It is unclear where the CDR3 begins or ends on the DNA, so no DNA is shown, and the CDR3 is as TCRdb lists it. The V gene is TRBV7-2, the J gene TRBJ1-5; the table's D call, TRBD1, was not checked against the DNA. The CDR3 spans 23 amino acids, including both terminal residues. From germline, CDR1 is SGHTA and CDR2 FQGNSA. CDR3 sequence reads: CASSLLSPHGYTFGSGTNQPQHF.

This clonotype appeared many times. The V gene is TRBV7-2, the J gene TRBJ2-2, with TRBD2 identical over 8 bases. The CDR3 sequence is 16 residues long. The V segment lost 4 bases and the J segment 4 bases; nucleotides outside the gene matches: 8. Germline loops: CDR1 SGHTA, CDR2 FQGNSA. The CDR3 DNA reads as TGTGCCAGCAGCTCGACCGGGACTAGAGGCACCGGGGAGCTGTTTTTT. Protein: CASSSTGTRGTGELFF.

This clonotype was counted many times. V usage is TRBV7-2 and J usage is TRBJ2-5, with TRBD1 matching over 8 bases. The CDR3 sequence is 14 residues long. V lost 1 base, J lost 5 bases, and 3 bases stayed unmatched. CDR1 and CDR2 from the germline V gene are SGHTA and FQGNSA. The CDR3 loop is CASSLGQGTETQYF. The CDR3 DNA reads TGTGCCAGCAGCTTAGGACAGGGGACCGAGACCCAGTACTTC.

In its sample, this clonotype was seen many times. The chain is built from TRBV28 and TRBJ2-5; 7 bases fit TRBD1. The CDR3 runs to 14 residues. The ends lost 5 bases at V and 1 base at J; junction bases unmatched: 4. Looked up from germline, CDR1 is MDHEN and CDR2 is SYDVKM. The CDR3 here is CASSPGTAQETQYF. The CDR3 DNA reads TGTGCCAGCAGTCCCGGGACAGCCCAAGAGACCCAGTACTTC.

The rearrangement links TRBV19 to TRBJ2-7; D is undetermined. V lost 3 bases and J lost 6, with 12 bases in between. The length of the CDR3 is 13 residues. Germline V gene data show CDR1 as LNHDA and CDR2 as SQIVND (reference sequence). CDR3 residues: CASSMGWIREQYF. CDR3 bases: TGTGCCAGTAGTATGGGATGGATTCGCGAGCAGTACTTC.

This clonotype was detected many times. V is TRBV28 and J is TRBJ2-5, with 10 bases identical to TRBD2. There are 13 residues in the CDR3. Germline V gives CDR1 MDHEN, CDR2 SYDVKM. V dropped 6 bases and J dropped 4; count of bases not matched to a gene: 2. CDR3 nucleotides: TGTGCCAGCAGAAGCGGGAGGGGAGAGACCCAGTACTTC. Its protein is CASRSGRGETQYF. The entire variable domain, with the rest obtained from reference TRBV28 and TRBJ2-5, is as follows: DVKVTQSSRYLVKRTGEKVFLECVQDMDHENMFWYRQDPGLGLRLIYFSYDVKMKEKGDIPEGYSVSREKKERFSLILESASTNQTSMYLCASRSGRGETQYFGPGTRLLVL.

V and J are TRBV28 and TRBJ1-2, with D possibly matching TRBD1 (5 bases). CDR1 is MDHEN, CDR2 SYDVKM, per germline. This CDR3 contains 15 residues. The ends were cut back, 6 bases at V and 6 bases at J, with 20 bases in the middle. CDR3 coding DNA: TGTGCCAGCAGACGGGAAGGGGTTTTCTTGGATGGCTACACCTTC. Residues: CASRREGVFLDGYTF.

This clonotype was detected ten times or more. The CDR3 here is CASSLGAGTGRFF. In DNA, the CDR3 is TGTGCCAGCAGCTTGGGCGCCGGGACAGGGCGGTTCTTC. The chain carries TRBV5-4 and TRBJ2-1; 9 bases are a match to TRBD1. V gave up 0 bases and J gave up 15 bases; unmatched junction bases: 7. Germline CDR1 is SGHNT and CDR2 is YYREEE (reference sequence). This CDR3 comprises 13 residues.

Details on this clonotype: Since a far larger clone is one base different, this is likely a read error. V gene TRBV28 combines with J gene TRBJ2-4; 11 bases line up with TRBD1. The DNA end lines up better with TRBJ2-7; the J call may be wrong. The CDR3 consists of 15 residues. Germline V gene data show CDR1 as MDHEN and CDR2 as SYDVKM. The CDR3 DNA reads TGTGTCAGTTGGCTCGGAGGGACAGGGGGGAGCGAGCAGTACTTC. Amino acid sequence: CVSWLGGTGGSEQYF.

This clonotype has ten or more counts. J is TRBJ2-2 and V is TRBV6-2 or TRBV6-3; no clear D. V was clipped by 8 bases and J by 4 bases, with 5 bases between them. The CDR3 is 11 amino acids. Germline V gene lookup returns CDR1 MNHEY and CDR2 SVGEGT. CDR3 region: CASGITGELFF. The CDR3 bases are TGTGCCAGCGGGATCACCGGGGAGCTGTTTTTT.

This clonotype was picked up many times. The V gene is TRBV29-1, the J gene TRBJ2-5, with D possibly matching TRBD1 (5 bases). The germline CDR1 and CDR2 sequences are SQVTM and ANQGSEA. V was cut by 6 bases and J by 1 base, with 12 bases left in between. The length of the CDR3 is 13 residues. CDR3 in amino acids: CSVDQQAQETQYF. The CDR3 bases are TGCAGCGTGGACCAACAGGCCCAAGAGACCCAGTACTTC.

There are many counts of this clonotype. This chain connects TRBV7-9 to TRBJ2-3, with D possibly being TRBD1 (6 bases). Germline CDR1 reads SEHNR; CDR2 reads FQNEAQ (reference sequence). This CDR3 spans 17 amino acids. Trimming removed 6 bases from V and 6 bases from J, with 25 bases in between. The CDR3 region is CASSLTRDTVHRDTQYF. For the CDR3, the DNA is TGTGCCAGCAGTCTTACCCGGGACACCGTCCACAGGGATACGCAGTATTTT.

In its sample, this clonotype was seen many times. This rearrangement joins TRBV7-3 to TRBJ1-5; the D gene is possibly TRBD1 (6 bases). V lost 0 bases, J lost 4 bases, and 10 bases lay in between. The CDR3 extends over 15 amino acids. The V gene's germline CDR1 is SGHTA and CDR2 FQGTGA. The CDR3 DNA reads TGTGCCAGCAGCTTAACCTACAGGGTTAATCAGCCCCAGCATTTT. Translating gives CASSLTYRVNQPQHF.

This clonotype was seen just once. A read error is likely here: a far larger clone is one base away. The V and J genes are TRBV3-1 and TRBJ2-1, with D perhaps TRBD2 (6 bases). This CDR3 comprises 16 residues. Germline V lookup: CDR1 LGHDT, CDR2 YNNKEL (reference sequence). The CDR3 DNA sequence: TGTGCCAGCAGCACACGACTAGGCCGCTCCTACAATGACCAGTTCTTC. Translated, it gives CASSTRLGRSYNDQFF.

This clonotype was counted many times. The V call is TRBV2, the J call TRBJ1-1; D remains ambiguous. The germline CDR1 and CDR2 sequences are SNHLY and FYNNEI. The CDR3 consists of 13 residues. Trimming took off 5 bases at V and 6 bases at J, with 13 bases between the two ends. As DNA, the CDR3 is TGTGCCAGCAGTCCGGAGGGATCGCCTGAAGCTTTCTTT. Translating gives CASSPEGSPEAFF.

This clonotype has ten or more counts. This chain connects TRBV18 to TRBJ2-1; no reliable D call. The CDR3 has 14 amino acids. V lost 2 bases and J lost 1, with 6 bases in between. Looked up from germline, CDR1 is KGHSH and CDR2 is LQKENI. The CDR3 DNA is TGTGCCAGCTCACCAGATCAGTCCTACAATGAGCAGTTCTTC. Protein sequence: CASSPDQSYNEQFF.

This clonotype was seen only a few times. Being one base from a much bigger clone, this may be a read error. The V and J genes are TRBV20-1 and TRBJ2-7; possibly TRBD2 for D (5 bases). Trimming cost V 6 bases and J 5 bases, with 14 bases left between them. The CDR3 runs 12 residues. Germline V CDR1 and CDR2: DFQATT, SNEGSKA (reference sequence). CDR3 DNA: TGCAGTGCGGGCGGGTTACCCCACGAGCAGTACTTC. Amino acid sequence: CSAGGLPHEQYF.

The DNA of the CDR3 is TGTGCCAGCAGCTTGAGGGGGTTGGGCAATCAGCCCCAGCATTTT. Protein: CASSLRGLGNQPQHF. The chain recombines TRBV5-6 with TRBJ1-5, with D perhaps TRBD1 (6 bases). V lost 1 base and J 2 bases, leaving 10 bases between the germline ends. This CDR3 spans 15 amino acids. The germline V gene has CDR1 SGHDT and CDR2 YYEEEE. The full variable domain, rest sourced from reference TRBV5-6 and TRBJ1-5, is DAGVTQSPTHLIKTRGQQVTLRCSPKSGHDTVSWYQQALGQGPQFIFQYYEEEERQRGNFPDRFSGHQFPNYSSELNVNALLLGDSALYLCASSLRGLGNQPQHFGDGTRLSIL.

This clonotype has ten or more counts. The V call is TRBV6-2 or TRBV6-3, the J call TRBJ2-1, with 13 bases matching TRBD2. The J segment lost 0 bases and the V segment lost 5 bases, leaving 7 bases of the junction unmatched. Germline V CDR1 and CDR2: MNHEY, SVGEGT. This CDR3 is built from 18 residues. This CDR3 is CASSPGLAGLGSYNEQFF. The CDR3 DNA reads TGTGCCAGCAGTCCGGGACTAGCGGGATTGGGCTCCTACAATGAGCAGTTCTTC.

This clonotype was seen ten or more times. The chain links TRBV28 to TRBJ2-2; 8 nucleotides agree with TRBD1. Germline V CDR1 and CDR2: MDHEN, SYDVKM. After removal of 3 bases from V and 4 bases from J, the junction contained 4 bases not matched to a gene. The CDR3 has 15 residues. The CDR3 protein is CASSLGRGRTGELFF. In DNA form, the CDR3 reads TGTGCCAGCAGTTTGGGCAGGGGGCGCACCGGGGAGCTGTTTTTT.

V gene TRBV27 combines with J gene TRBJ1-1; 7 bases map to TRBD1. Germline V gives CDR1 MNHEY, CDR2 SMNVEV (reference sequence). CDR3 length: 18 residues. V trimming: 8 bases; J trimming: 3 bases; junction bases outside the gene matches: 21. The CDR3 DNA reads as TGTGCCAGCTGCGGGAGCACACCGGGACAGTTAATATACACTGAAGCTTTCTTT. Encoded protein: CASCGSTPGQLIYTEAFF.

This clonotype was seen a handful of times. This chain uses TRBV5-1 with TRBJ2-7, with D unclear. Trimming shortened V by 4 bases and J by 1 base, and 12 bases separated the two germline ends. CDR3 length: 14 residues. CDR1 is SGHRS and CDR2 is YFSETQ in the germline V gene. The CDR3 here is CASSILQGSYEQYF. The DNA of the CDR3 is TGCGCCAGCAGCATACTTCAAGGGTCCTACGAGCAGTACTTC.

With regard to this clonotype: A much bigger clone sits one base away, suggesting this may be a read error. The chain carries TRBV14 and TRBJ2-3; unclear D gene. From germline, CDR1 is SGHDN and CDR2 FVKESK. Trimming pared 1 base from V and 10 bases from J, leaving 12 bases between. This CDR3 spans 13 amino acids. The CDR3 DNA follows: TGTGCCAGCAGCCAAGGGGTCATGGATGCGCAGTATTTT. Protein product: CASSQGVMDAQYF.

This clonotype was observed at least ten times. The germline gene is not matched at one end of the junction; a read error may be the cause. The chain recombines TRBV5-1 with TRBJ2-6, with D uncertain. CDR1 SGHRS and CDR2 YFSETQ come from the germline V gene. The CDR3 has 15 amino acids. The CDR3 DNA is TGTGCCAGCAGTTTGGTAGCCCCTGGGGCCAACGTCCTGACTTTC. This gives the protein CASSLVAPGANVLTF.

This clonotype appeared a few times. With only one base between it and a far larger clone, this is likely a read error. V usage is TRBV3-1 and J usage is TRBJ2-1, with D uncertain. CDR3 length: 13 residues. V lost 2 bases, J lost 10 bases, and 12 bases lay in between. The germline CDR1 and CDR2 sequences are LGHDT and YNNKEL (reference sequence). The CDR3 loop reads CASSQNAPYEQFF. CDR3 nucleotides: TGTGCCAGCAGCCAAAATGCCCCCTACGAGCAGTTCTTC.

This clonotype has ten or more counts. A read error may account for a junction end that differs from germline. The chain joins TRBV5-1 to TRBJ2-3, with no clear D. CDR1 and CDR2 from the germline V gene are SGHRS and YFSETQ. This CDR3 is built from 13 residues. The CDR3 DNA follows: TGTGCCAGCAGCTTAGTCGGGACAGATACGCAGTATTTT. It encodes CASSLVGTDTQYF. Complete variable domain (other parts from reference TRBV5-1 and TRBJ2-3): KAGVTQTPRYLIKTRGQQVTLSCSPISGHRSVSWYQQTPGQGLQFLFEYFSETQRNKGNFPGRFSGRQFSNSRSEMNVSTLELGDSALYLCASSLVGTDTQYFGPGTRLTVL.

The chain joins TRBV6-5 to TRBJ2-1, with TRBD2 matching 11 bases. Per the germline V gene, CDR1 is MNHEY and CDR2 is SVGAGI. The trim removed 5 bases at V and 6 bases at J, leaving 9 bases unmatched. This CDR3 is 16 amino acids long. The CDR3 region has the DNA TGTGCCAGCAGTGAAATGGCTAGCGGGAGGAGCAATGAGCAGTTCTTC. This translates into CASSEMASGRSNEQFF.